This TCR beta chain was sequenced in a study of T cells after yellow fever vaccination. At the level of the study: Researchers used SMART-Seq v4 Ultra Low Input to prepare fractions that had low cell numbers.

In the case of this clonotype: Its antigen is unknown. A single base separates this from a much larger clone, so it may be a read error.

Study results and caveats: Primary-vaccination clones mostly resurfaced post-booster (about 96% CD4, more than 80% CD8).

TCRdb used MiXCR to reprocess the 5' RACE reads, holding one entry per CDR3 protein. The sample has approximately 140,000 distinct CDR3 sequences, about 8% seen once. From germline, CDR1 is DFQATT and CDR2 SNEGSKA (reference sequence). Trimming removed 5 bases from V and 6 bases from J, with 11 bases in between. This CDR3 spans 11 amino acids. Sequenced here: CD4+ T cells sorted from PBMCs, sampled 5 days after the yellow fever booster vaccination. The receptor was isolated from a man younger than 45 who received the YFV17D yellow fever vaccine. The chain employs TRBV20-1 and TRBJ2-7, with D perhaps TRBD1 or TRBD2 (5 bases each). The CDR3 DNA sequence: TGCAGTGCTGATCGGGGCTGCGAGCAGTACTTC. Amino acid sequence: CSADRGCEQYF.